Listed here are 8 T cell receptor beta chains from one sample, sequenced in a study of tumor-infiltrating lymphocytes in primary liver carcinoma. The blood RNA (from unsorted whole blood) was obtained, and germline DNA was also extracted. From 450 to 600 ng total RNA, TCR beta cDNA was generated with a primer in the constant region. Libraries of TCR beta came from three nested multiplex PCR rounds with slightly modified ARM-PCR. Use of TRBV1-TRBV30 forward primers with a C-beta reverse primer characterized the first two PCR rounds, which lasted around 10 cycles each. TCRdb re-called the multiplex PCR reads through MiXCR, storing one row per CDR3 protein. The data contain some 200,000 distinct CDR3 sequences, 65% of them singletons. What was sequenced was peripheral blood. The receptor source for this set is a woman aged 55 to 70 with primary liver carcinoma and hepatitis B virus infection.

As concerns this clonotype: With a much larger clone just one base away, this may be a read error. V and J are TRBV4-2 and TRBJ2-1, with D tentatively TRBD2 (6 bases). The germline V and J ends were trimmed by 5 bases and 11 bases, with 25 bases remaining between them. The length of the CDR3 is 16 residues. Per germline, CDR1 LGHNA and CDR2 YNFKEQ. The CDR3 loop reads CASSETARSIGGKQFF. CDR3 DNA: TGTGCCAGCAGCGAAACGGCTCGAAGCATTGGCGGGAAGCAGTTCTTC.

This clonotype was seen only once. One end of the junction varies from germline; a read error may be responsible. This chain uses TRBV11-3 with TRBJ2-1; 7 positions match TRBD2. From germline, CDR1 is SGHNT and CDR2 YENEEA. The CDR3 is made up of 14 amino acids. The chain's CDR3 is CASSLSGMENEQFF. The CDR3 DNA reads TGTGCCAGCAGCTTAAGCGGGATGGAGAATGAGCAATTCTTC.

The chain recombines TRBV11-2 with TRBJ1-6; tentatively, D is TRBD1 (5 bases). The germline V gene encodes CDR1 SGHAT and CDR2 FQNNGV. This CDR3 region has 15 residues. Trimming took off 2 bases at V and 10 bases at J, with 15 bases between the two ends. Here the CDR3 reads CASSLNGGPGSPLHF. CDR3 sequence (DNA): TGTGCCAGCAGCTTAAACGGGGGACCGGGGTCACCCCTCCACTTT.

As for this clonotype: One end of the junction varies from germline; a read error may be responsible. The chain joins TRBV11-2 to TRBJ2-1; 10 positions match TRBD2. The CDR3 sequence is 15 residues long. Germline V gene data show CDR1 as SGHAT and CDR2 as FQNNGV. The CDR3 loop is CASSSQTVAGGLQLF. The DNA of the CDR3 is TGTGCCAGCAGCTCCCAGACCGTAGCGGGAGGACTGCAGCTCTTC.

Regarding this clonotype: One junction end does not reproduce the germline sequence, and a read error may be involved. The chain is built from TRBV11-2 and TRBJ2-3, with 7 bases lining up with TRBD1. Looked up from germline, CDR1 is SGHAT and CDR2 is FQNNGV. The CDR3 spans 17 residues. The DNA of the CDR3 is TGTGCCAGCAGCAATCACAGGCGTCAGGGGGACACATATACGCAGTATTTT. Translation gives CASSNHRRQGDTYTQYF.

Note on this clonotype: A much larger clone lies one base from this, so it may be a read error. CDR3 DNA sequence: TGCAGCGTTTCGGTGACAGGGAACACTGAAGCTTTCTTT. Translated, it gives CSVSVTGNTEAFF. The V gene is TRBV29-1, the J gene TRBJ1-1; possibly TRBD1 for D (6 bases). Germline CDR1 reads SQVTM; CDR2 reads ANQGSEA. Trimming took off 5 bases at V and 1 base at J, with 11 bases between the two ends. The CDR3 spans 13 residues.

On this clonotype itself: One end of the junction is discordant with germline, which a read error may explain. The rearrangement links TRBV6-1 to TRBJ2-1, with D uncertain. Germline V CDR1 and CDR2: MNHNS, SASEGT. CDR3 length equals 14 residues. CDR3 loop: CVSSNRVTYNEQFF. Here the CDR3 DNA reads TGTGTCAGCAGCAACAGAGTCACCTACAATGAGCAGTTCTTC.

The chain joins TRBV20-1 to TRBJ1-3; D may be TRBD1 (5 bases). This CDR3 contains 13 residues. V lost 1 base to trimming and J lost 7 bases, with 11 bases between them. Germline CDR1 and CDR2: DFQATT and SNEGSKA (reference sequence). The CDR3: CSARVIGGNTIYF. The CDR3 bases are TGCAGTGCTAGAGTCATTGGGGGGAACACCATATATTTT.